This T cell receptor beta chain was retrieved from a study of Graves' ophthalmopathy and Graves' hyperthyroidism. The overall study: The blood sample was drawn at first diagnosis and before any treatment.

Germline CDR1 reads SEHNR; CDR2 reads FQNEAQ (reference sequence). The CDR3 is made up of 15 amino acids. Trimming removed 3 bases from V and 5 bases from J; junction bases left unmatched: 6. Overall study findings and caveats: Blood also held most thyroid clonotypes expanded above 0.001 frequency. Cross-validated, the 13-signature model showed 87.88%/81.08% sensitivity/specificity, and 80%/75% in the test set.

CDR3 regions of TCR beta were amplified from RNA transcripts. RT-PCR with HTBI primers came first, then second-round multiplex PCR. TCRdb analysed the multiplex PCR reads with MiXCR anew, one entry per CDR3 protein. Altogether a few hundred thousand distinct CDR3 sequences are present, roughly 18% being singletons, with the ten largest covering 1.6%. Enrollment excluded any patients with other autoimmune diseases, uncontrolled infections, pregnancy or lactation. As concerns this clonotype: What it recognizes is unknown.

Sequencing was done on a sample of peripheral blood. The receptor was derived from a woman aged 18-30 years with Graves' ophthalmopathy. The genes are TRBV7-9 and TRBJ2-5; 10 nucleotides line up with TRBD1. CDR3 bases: TGTGCCAGCAGCTTCGGGACAGGGGCGTCCGAGACCCAGTACTTC. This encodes CASSFGTGASETQYF.